This TCR beta chain appears in the sequencing data of a study of CD8+ T cells in alopecia areata. Points from the study as a whole: The study also sequences resident alphabeta T cells of normal skin in scalp samples. Scalp lesions, especially in alopecia totalis/universalis, had higher clonality than normal scalp.

cDNA reverse transcribed from extracted RNA served as the sequencing template. This table comes from immunoSEQ multiplex PCR, and its TCRdb copy is limited to in-frame clones, with some not included. The data hold around 250,000 clones, with around 67% observed a single time. A note on this clone: No antigen is known for it.

Alopecia areata patients provided lesional scalp punch biopsies and peripheral blood. It was from PBMCs that CD4+ and CD8+ T cells were sorted. V lost 4 bases to trimming and J lost 2 bases, with 14 bases between them. The germline gives CDR1 SGHVS, CDR2 FQNEAQ. The CDR3 is made up of 15 amino acids. Material: CD4+ T cells sorted from blood, obtained at week 0. The clonotype comes from a human donor with alopecia areata. The chain carries TRBV7-8 and TRBJ1-2, with no clear D. CDR3 sequence reads: CASSSQRGQNYGYTF. The CDR3, as DNA: TGTGCCAGCAGCTCCCAACGAGGCCAGAACTATGGCTACACCTTC.